The 16 T cell receptor beta chains given below trace back to one sample, sequenced in a study of glioma-infiltrating T cells. Amplification of TCR alpha and beta CDR3 regions from RNA used iRepertoire nested multiplex PCR. TCRdb re-called the multiplex PCR reads through MiXCR, storing one row per CDR3 protein. The sample shows about 180,000 distinct CDR3 sequences, roughly 45% of them seen only once. The specimen sequenced was glioma tissue, nonneoplastic brain tissue, or PBMCs (not recorded which). These receptors were taken from a human donor with low-grade glioma or glioblastoma, undergoing nonglioma brain surgery, or in good health (not recorded which).

This clonotype was seen at least ten times. The gene calls are TRBV20-1 and TRBJ2-7; D is unresolved. The CDR3 spans 12 residues. CDR1 and CDR2 from the germline V gene are DFQATT and SNEGSKA (reference sequence). V was trimmed by 6 bases and J by 2 bases, leaving 11 bases between them. CDR3 loop: CSAVPEAYEQYF. The CDR3 bases are TGCAGTGCCGTCCCAGAAGCCTACGAGCAGTACTTC.

The chain has TRBV28 and TRBJ2-7; D gene uncertain. This CDR3 region has 14 residues. With 8 bases removed from V and 0 bases from J, the gap between germline ends came to 14 bases. The germline V gene has CDR1 MDHEN and CDR2 SYDVKM. The CDR3 nucleotides read TGTGCCAGCCCATTAGTACTGGACTCCTACGAGCAGTACTTC. Amino acid sequence: CASPLVLDSYEQYF. The full variable domain, in which reference TRBV28 and TRBJ2-7 provide the parts outside the CDR3, is DVKVTQSSRYLVKRTGEKVFLECVQDMDHENMFWYRQDPGLGLRLIYFSYDVKMKEKGDIPEGYSVSREKKERFSLILESASTNQTSMYLCASPLVLDSYEQYFGPGTRLTVT.

This clonotype was seen repeatedly, ten times or more. The chain links TRBV29-1 to TRBJ2-7; D not certain. Germline loops: CDR1 SQVTM, CDR2 ANQGSEA. The length of the CDR3 is 11 residues. The V end was cut by 7 bases, the J end by 6 bases, with 13 bases between. CDR3 amino acids: CSAGSGGEQYF. The CDR3 nucleotides read TGCAGCGCCGGTTCGGGCGGCGAGCAGTACTTC.

Details on this clonotype: Since a much larger clone is just one base distant, this may be a read error. The V call is TRBV7-9, the J call TRBJ1-1; D gene unclear. Germline V gene lookup returns CDR1 SEHNR and CDR2 FQNEAQ (reference sequence). The CDR3 extends over 14 amino acids. V was cut by 3 bases and J by 4 bases, with 12 bases left in between. The CDR3 is CASSFQLSGTEAFF. CDR3 DNA: TGTGCCAGCAGCTTCCAGCTGTCGGGCACTGAAGCTTTCTTT.

In this sample, this clonotype turned up many times. The chain has TRBV25-1 and TRBJ1-6; D is unclear. This CDR3 spans 14 amino acids. Trimming left V 3 bases short and J 11 bases short, with 14 bases between. Per germline, CDR1 MGHDK and CDR2 SYGVNS. CDR3 sequence (DNA): TGTGCCAGCAGTGATGGAGCAAGAACGGCACCCCTCCACTTT. It encodes CASSDGARTAPLHF.

Comment on this clonotype: A single base separates this from a much larger clone, so it may be a read error. The chain links TRBV7-6 to TRBJ2-1, with 8 bases aligning to TRBD1. CDR1 and CDR2 (germline): SGHVS, FNYEAQ. The CDR3 sequence is 16 residues long. V dropped 4 bases and J dropped 14; count of bases not matched to a gene: 19. The CDR3 nucleotides are TGTGCCAGCAGCTCCATCTTAGGACAGGGTGTTTCGGAGGAGTTCTTC. Translating it yields CASSSILGQGVSEEFF.

Turning to this clonotype: One base away lies a much larger clone, so this may be a sequencing read error. This rearrangement joins TRBV11-2 to TRBJ2-3, with 13 bases identical to TRBD2. The CDR3 runs to 16 residues. Germline V gives CDR1 SGHAT, CDR2 FQNNGV. The CDR3 loop is CASSLWTSGSTDAQYF. CDR3 DNA sequence: TGTGCCAGCAGCCTTTGGACTAGCGGGAGCACAGATGCGCAGTATTTT.

There are many counts of this clonotype. The chain uses TRBV19 and TRBJ2-1, with D possibly TRBD2 on 6 matching bases. V gave up 4 bases and J gave up 2 bases, with 12 bases separating them. The germline gives CDR1 LNHDA, CDR2 SQIVND (reference sequence). The CDR3 has 15 amino acids. CDR3 DNA sequence: TGTGCCAGTAGTACGTCGACTAGACCCTACAATGAGCAGTTCTTC. It yields the protein CASSTSTRPYNEQFF.

A remark on this clonotype: A much bigger clone sits one base away, suggesting this may be a read error. The chain couples TRBV14 to TRBJ2-1, with D perhaps TRBD2 (6 bases). The CDR3 has 15 residues. Germline V gene lookup returns CDR1 SGHDN and CDR2 FVKESK. CDR3 DNA sequence: TGTGCCAGCAGCCGGGCGGGGCTCTCCTACAATGAGAAGTTCTTC. Translating it yields CASSRAGLSYNEKFF. Based on the CDR3 plus reference TRBV14 and TRBJ2-1, the full variable domain is EAGVTQFPSHSVIEKGQTVTLRCDPISGHDNLYWYRRVMGKEIKFLLHFVKESKQDESGMPNNRFLAERTGGTYSTLKVQPAELEDSGVYFCASSRAGLSYNEKFFGPGTRLTVL.

The rearrangement links TRBV20-1 to TRBJ2-7; TRBD2 matches at 11 bases. The V segment lost 7 bases and the J segment 5 bases; nucleotides outside the gene matches: 10. The CDR3 consists of 14 residues. Germline V lookup: CDR1 DFQATT, CDR2 SNEGSKA (reference sequence). DNA of the CDR3: TGCAGTGTTAAAGGGACTAGCGGTTACAACGAGCAGTACTTC. Translation: CSVKGTSGYNEQYF.

V is TRBV20-1 and J is TRBJ2-3; 11 bases match TRBD2. The CDR3 contains 15 residues. V trimming: 4 bases; J trimming: 2 bases; junction bases outside the gene matches: 5. Looked up from germline, CDR1 is DFQATT and CDR2 is SNEGSKA (reference sequence). The CDR3 is CSAKLTSGATDTQYF. As DNA, the CDR3 is TGCAGTGCTAAACTGACTAGCGGGGCCACAGATACGCAGTATTTT.

As for this clonotype: The junction differs from germline at one of its ends, possibly a read error. The CDR3 DNA sequence: TGTGCCAGCAGTACGACGTGGGACAGCTCGGACTACAAGCAGTACTTC. It yields the protein CASSTTWDSSDYKQYF. This chain joins TRBV27 and TRBJ2-7; possibly TRBD1 for D (7 bases). CDR3 length: 16 residues. The germline V gene encodes CDR1 MNHEY and CDR2 SMNVEV (reference sequence).

The chain has TRBV27 and TRBJ1-5, with unresolved D. Trimming shortened V by 6 bases and J by 4 bases, and 19 bases separated the two germline ends. The CDR3 is 16 residues long. Germline V CDR1 and CDR2: MNHEY, SMNVEV (reference sequence). CDR3 bases: TGTGCCAGCAGATGGTCCGGACGGACCCTAAATCAGCCCCAGCATTTT. As protein: CASRWSGRTLNQPQHF.

As for this clonotype: Given a much more abundant clone one base away, this may be a read error. The chain couples TRBV20-1 to TRBJ2-1, with TRBD2 matching 10 bases. This CDR3 contains 18 residues. Germline values: CDR1 DFQATT, CDR2 SNEGSKA (reference sequence). The trim removed 2 bases at V and 10 bases at J, leaving 20 bases unmatched. CDR3 bases: TGCAGTGCTAGACACCCACCGCGCAGCGGGAGGGTGCCGGGCGAGCAGTTCTTC. Protein: CSARHPPRSGRVPGEQFF.

This clonotype was seen only a few times. The chain links TRBV3-1 to TRBJ2-1; D is unresolved. Germline V gives CDR1 LGHDT, CDR2 YNNKEL (reference sequence). Trimming took 4 bases from V and 5 from J, leaving 18 bases between them. The CDR3 extends over 16 amino acids. The CDR3 region has the DNA TGTGCCAGCAGCCCCCTTGGGTCCTGGCGGAACAATGAGCAGTTCTTC. It yields the protein CASSPLGSWRNNEQFF.

In its sample, this clonotype was seen many times. The chain combines TRBV28 with TRBJ2-1, with D maybe TRBD2 (7 bases). Trimming took 5 bases from V and 12 from J, leaving 23 bases between them. The V gene's germline CDR1 is MDHEN and CDR2 SYDVKM. The CDR3 is made up of 15 amino acids. The CDR3 DNA reads TGTGCCAGCAGTCACCAGGGGAGGGTTGTGGATGGGCAGTTCTTC. It translates to CASSHQGRVVDGQFF.